This T cell receptor (beta chain) was sequenced for a study of identical twins. With V trimmed by 2 bases and J by 3 bases, 8 bases remained unmatched. The CDR3 is 16 residues long. Per the germline V gene, CDR1 is ENHRY and CDR2 is SYGVKD. This clonotype has a handful of counts. Its antigen remains unidentified. TCRdb reprocessed the 5' RACE reads with MiXCR, giving one entry per CDR3 protein. Of some 1,700,000 distinct CDR3 sequences in the sample, 32% were seen once. Findings and caveats of the study: Excess sharing between twins was weaker in beta out-of-frame sequences. Insertions were reduced in abundant cord blood beta clonotypes but not in memory repertoires. The authors noted that invariant MAIT and iNKT cells could partly confound zero-insertion analyses. Among monozygotic twins, out-of-frame TCR alpha sharing exceeded what models predicted.

The material sequenced was cord blood. This receptor was taken from a newborn girl in good health. The genes are TRBV10-3 and TRBJ2-7; 9 positions match TRBD1. CDR3 region: CAISEGGTGKGYEQYF. The CDR3 bases are TGTGCCATCAGTGAGGGGGGGACAGGGAAGGGCTACGAGCAGTACTTC.